Each of the 12 T cell receptor beta chains below was sequenced from the same sample in a study of cytomegalovirus exposure and HLA in healthy donors. Clones were read by immunoSEQ multiplex PCR, and TCRdb kept only the in-frame ones, dropping some. The sample holds about 280,000 clones, more than 75% seen once. Sequenced sample: PBMCs. These receptors were taken from a woman younger than 35 in good health and CMV-seronegative.

The chain employs TRBV27 and TRBJ1-4; maybe TRBD1 (5 bases). The germline CDR1 and CDR2 sequences are MNHEY and SMNVEV (reference sequence). The V end lost 1 base, the J end lost 7 bases, and 10 bases lay between the germline ends. The CDR3 loop spans 14 amino acids. This CDR3 is CASSLLSGGEKLFF. The CDR3 bases are TGTGCCAGCAGTTTATTGTCCGGGGGTGAAAAACTGTTTTTT.

The rearrangement uses TRBV7-8 and TRBJ1-1; D perhaps matches TRBD1 (5 bases). CDR3 length equals 14 residues. CDR1 and CDR2 from the germline V gene are SGHVS and FQNEAQ. V shed 1 base and J shed 6 bases, with 12 bases lying between them. The CDR3 coding sequence is TGTGCCAGCAGCTTAGTTCAGGGAAGGGCTGAAGCTTTCTTT. Its protein product is CASSLVQGRAEAFF.

The chain employs TRBV2 and TRBJ2-7; possible D gene TRBD2, 5 bases. Looked up from germline, CDR1 is SNHLY and CDR2 is FYNNEI. The CDR3 extends over 12 amino acids. V dropped 9 bases and J dropped 3 bases, with 12 bases sitting between them. The CDR3 reads CASLSTSYEQYF. Written as DNA, the CDR3 is TGTGCCAGTCTGTCTACTAGCTACGAGCAGTACTTC.

CDR3 nucleotide sequence: TGTGCCAGCAGTTTTCCTACAGGGGGCGGTCAGCCCCAGCATTTT. Translated: CASSFPTGGGQPQHF. The chain carries TRBV28 and TRBJ1-5; TRBD1 aligns across 9 bases. The length of the CDR3 is 15 residues. V was clipped by 3 bases and J by 6 bases; unmatched bases: 6. Germline lookup yields CDR1 MDHEN and CDR2 SYDVKM.

V usage is TRBV30 and J usage is TRBJ2-5; D gene uncertain. The CDR3 is made up of 10 amino acids. V lost 5 bases, J lost 5 bases, and 6 bases lay in between. Germline V CDR1 and CDR2: GTSNPN, SVGIG (reference sequence). CDR3 in DNA: TGTGCCTGGTCTCGGGAGACCCAGTACTTC. Translating gives CAWSRETQYF.

J is TRBJ2-2 and V is TRBV13, with 11 bases aligning to TRBD1. J gave up 1 base and V 5 bases, and 6 bases lay outside the gene matches. Germline lookup yields CDR1 PRHDT and CDR2 FYEKMQ (reference sequence). This CDR3 contains 17 residues. CDR3 in DNA: TGTGCCAGCAGCGAAGGGACAGGGGGTCTGAACACCGGGGAGCTGTTTTTT. It encodes CASSEGTGGLNTGELFF. Complete variable domain (other parts from reference TRBV13 and TRBJ2-2): AAGVIQSPRHLIKEKRETATLKCYPIPRHDTVYWYQQGPGQDPQFLISFYEKMQSDKGSIPDRFSAQQFSDYHSELNMSSLELGDSALYFCASSEGTGGLNTGELFFGEGSRLTVL.

J is TRBJ1-1 and V is TRBV7-6; D is uncertain. Germline CDR1 is SGHVS and CDR2 is FNYEAQ. V was trimmed by 5 bases and J by 2 bases, leaving 9 bases between them. The CDR3 totals 13 residues. The CDR3 loop is CASSIRLNTEAFF. CDR3 bases: TGTGCCAGCAGCATACGTCTAAACACTGAAGCTTTCTTT. Filled out from reference TRBV7-6 and TRBJ1-1, the complete variable domain reads GAGVSQSPRYKVTKRGQDVALRCDPISGHVSLYWYRQALGQGPEFLTYFNYEAQQDKSGLPNDRFSAERPEGSISTLTIQRTEQRDSAMYRCASSIRLNTEAFFGQGTRLTVV.

This clone appeared once. The rearrangement joins TRBV27 to TRBJ2-7, with D perhaps matching TRBD1 (5 bases). Deletions cut 2 bases from V and 6 bases from J, with 14 bases between. The length of the CDR3 is 14 residues. The germline gives CDR1 MNHEY, CDR2 SMNVEV (reference sequence). CDR3 sequence reads: CASSLGQGSSEQYF. The CDR3 DNA follows: TGTGCCAGCAGTTTAGGGCAGGGTTCTTCCGAGCAGTACTTC.

This chain links TRBV27 with TRBJ2-1; 12 bases match TRBD2. The CDR3 has 16 residues. Germline trimming cut 5 bases from V and 2 bases from J; bases unmatched to any gene: 4. The V gene's germline CDR1 is MNHEY and CDR2 SMNVEV (reference sequence). The CDR3 nucleotides are TGTGCCAGCAGTCCTCGACTAGCGGGGGCCTACAATGAGCAGTTCTTC. Protein sequence: CASSPRLAGAYNEQFF.

The genes are TRBV5-1 and TRBJ2-2; 9 nucleotides match TRBD2. The junction had 6 bases not matched to a gene; V was cut back by 10 bases and J by 2 bases. The CDR3 spans 14 residues. Germline-derived CDR1 and CDR2 are SGHRS and YFSETQ. In DNA, the CDR3 is TGCGCCGGGAAGACTAGCGGAAACACCGGGGAGCTGTTTTTT. Amino acid sequence: CAGKTSGNTGELFF.

The chain combines TRBV25-1 with TRBJ2-7; 7 nucleotides line up with TRBD2. The V and J ends lost 3 bases and 0 bases, in that order; junction bases with no gene match: 2. CDR1 MGHDK and CDR2 SYGVNS come from the germline V gene. The CDR3 has 14 amino acids. CDR3 DNA sequence: TGTGCCAGCAGTGATTGGGGGGGCTCCTACGAGCAGTACTTC. Amino acids: CASSDWGGSYEQYF.

The rearrangement joins TRBV4-1 to TRBJ2-3; D is ambiguous. Germline V gene sequence: CDR1 MGHRA, CDR2 YSYEKL. This CDR3 comprises 14 residues. V was cut by 0 bases and J by 2 bases, with 6 bases left in between. CDR3 sequence reads: CASSQDGLTDTQYF. The DNA for the CDR3 is TGCGCCAGCAGCCAAGATGGCCTCACAGATACGCAGTATTTT.